This T cell receptor beta chain is from a study of T cell changes during pregnancy in multiple sclerosis. Using immunoSEQ multiplex PCR, the repertoire was profiled, and TCRdb retains in-frame clones only, with some absent. The sample consists of about 50,000 clones, under 95% of them appearing once. The specimen comprised CD8+ T cells from peripheral blood mononuclear cells, sampled before pregnancy. The clonotype originates from a female donor with multiple sclerosis, enrolled in a pregnancy study.

The CDR3 loop reads CASTRTGRSGNTIYF. The CDR3 DNA is TGTGCCAGTACTCGGACAGGCAGATCTGGAAACACCATATATTTT. J is TRBJ1-3 and V is TRBV19, with 7 positions matching TRBD1. This CDR3 contains 15 residues. Trimming took 7 bases from V and 1 from J; bases not matched to a gene: 7. CDR1 and CDR2 from the germline V gene are LNHDA and SQIVND (reference sequence).